A selection of T cell receptor beta chains follows, all from one sample in a study of T cells expressing NK-cell markers. TCRdb derives one entry per CDR3 protein from the 5' RACE reads, leaving out DNA. The sample has some 410,000 distinct CDR3 sequences. Material for sequencing was blood T cells: a sorted CD56 or NKG2C T cell subset, CD4+ or CD8+ T cells, or bulk PBMC T cells (not recorded which). Receptor source: a woman aged 18-69 years in good health. Both conserved end residues are part of each CDR3.

CDR3 | J | length | V
CASSLSAGGTGELFF | TRBJ2-2 | 15 | TRBV27
CASSQVWQGSSPLHF | TRBJ1-6 | 15 | TRBV4-3
CASSPNVLGLSGNTIYF | TRBJ1-3 | 17 | TRBV7-2
CASAWTATNEKLFF | TRBJ1-4 | 14 | TRBV7-2
CSVEGVDTGELFF | TRBJ2-2 | 13 | TRBV29-1
CSPVWASGSFEQFF | TRBJ2-1 | 14 | TRBV20-1
CASTLGPPNTGELFF | TRBJ2-2 | 15 | TRBV12-3/TRBV12-4
CSAGGQGLAGTYQETQYF | TRBJ2-5 | 18 | TRBV20-1
CSAPPGSSYNEQFF | TRBJ2-1 | 14 | TRBV20-1
CASSLGTAMNTEAFF | TRBJ1-1 | 15 | TRBV5-1
CASSQGSITGGEQFF | TRBJ2-1 | 15 | TRBV7-9
CASRRHRSGANVLTF | TRBJ2-6 | 15 | TRBV7-2
CASSLRPSGPYEQYF | TRBJ2-7 | 15 | TRBV7-2
CSARDRGRLNTEAFF | TRBJ1-1 | 15 | TRBV20-1
CASRSGGNNEQFF | TRBJ2-1 | 13 | TRBV19
CASRRPGLADFYNEQFF | TRBJ2-1 | 17 | TRBV6-2/TRBV6-3
CASIEGRTYEQYF | TRBJ2-7 | 13 | TRBV6-2/TRBV6-3
CSATNRADEQFF | TRBJ2-1 | 12 | TRBV20-1
CASKTANTGELFF | TRBJ2-2 | 13 | TRBV19
CASSFYGTSGIETQYF | TRBJ2-5 | 16 | TRBV5-1
CASSRVGTANSPLHF | TRBJ1-6 | 15 | TRBV7-9
CASSQRTGRTDTQYF | TRBJ2-3 | 15 | TRBV4-3
CASSYLIGESNQPQHF | TRBJ1-5 | 16 | TRBV6-2/TRBV6-3
CASSFSLGTKTGKSSGNTIYF | TRBJ1-3 | 21 | TRBV12-3/TRBV12-4
CASSQTDYFSYEQYF | TRBJ2-7 | 15 | TRBV12-3/TRBV12-4
CSALRLAGAQPQYF | TRBJ2-5 | 14 | TRBV20-1
CASSVGGQGLSASSEQFF | TRBJ2-1 | 18 | TRBV9
CASTLLPGSSYEQYF | TRBJ2-7 | 15 | TRBV5-1